The rows below give T cell receptor beta chains drawn from one sample of a study of blood T cell repertoires in COVID-19. Only in-frame clones appear in the TCRdb table, and some are missing; sequencing was by immunoSEQ multiplex PCR. The sample consists of tens of thousands of clones, approximately 91% of them appearing once. Sequencing was performed on peripheral blood. All receptors come from a man between 65 and 85 years old with active or convalescent COVID-19. Both conserved end residues are part of each CDR3. The D gene is left open where the match is weak. Rows give clone size only sometimes, using once, few, many, or a class for an expanded clone.

clone size: once; J gene: TRBJ2-7; V gene: TRBV5-5; D gene: NA; CDR3 protein: CASSFTQGRYEQYF; CDR3 DNA: TGTGCCAGCAGCTTCACGCAGGGAAGGTACGAGCAGTACTTC
clone size: many; J gene: TRBJ2-1; V gene: TRBV2; D gene: NA; CDR3 protein: CASSADSSINEQFF; CDR3 DNA: TGTGCCAGCAGTGCGGACAGTTCCATTAATGAGCAGTTCTTC
clone size: NA; J gene: TRBJ2-2; V gene: TRBV7-2; D gene: TRBD1; CDR3 protein: CASSFGTGRNTGELFF; CDR3 DNA: TGTGCCAGCAGCTTCGGGACAGGGAGGAACACCGGGGAGCTGTTTTTT
clone size: NA; J gene: TRBJ2-5; V gene: TRBV14; D gene: TRBD1; CDR3 protein: CASSPLLDRQGSGTQYF; CDR3 DNA: TGTGCCAGCAGCCCACTACTGGACAGGCAAGGGAGCGGGACCCAGTACTTC
clone size: NA; J gene: TRBJ2-5; V gene: TRBV18; D gene: TRBD1; CDR3 protein: CASSLGQTRETQYF; CDR3 DNA: TGTGCCAGCTCTCTGGGACAGACCCGAGAGACCCAGTACTTC
clone size: NA; J gene: TRBJ2-7; V gene: TRBV27; D gene: TRBD2; CDR3 protein: CASSSRGAGAYEQYF; CDR3 DNA: TGTGCCAGCAGTTCACGGGGAGCGGGGGCCTACGAGCAGTACTTC
clone size: NA; J gene: TRBJ1-3; V gene: TRBV5-4; D gene: TRBD1; CDR3 protein: CASSPDRGIGNTIYF; CDR3 DNA: TGTGCCAGCAGCCCCGACAGGGGAATAGGAAACACCATATATTTT
clone size: NA; J gene: TRBJ1-2; V gene: TRBV30; D gene: NA; CDR3 protein: CAWRGETSYTF; CDR3 DNA: TGTGCCTGGAGGGGAGAGACGAGCTACACCTTC
clone size: NA; J gene: TRBJ1-1; V gene: TRBV10-3; D gene: TRBD1; CDR3 protein: CAITRGRNTEAFF; CDR3 DNA: TGTGCCATCACCAGGGGGCGGAACACTGAAGCTTTCTTT
clone size: NA; J gene: TRBJ2-2; V gene: TRBV4-1; D gene: NA; CDR3 protein: CASRDLRGANTGELFF; CDR3 DNA: TGCGCCAGCCGGGACTTAAGAGGGGCGAACACCGGGGAGCTGTTTTTT
clone size: NA; J gene: TRBJ2-5; V gene: TRBV5-1; D gene: NA; CDR3 protein: CASSLETGQETQYF; CDR3 DNA: TGCGCCAGCAGCTTGGAGACAGGACAAGAGACCCAGTACTTC
clone size: NA; J gene: TRBJ1-2; V gene: TRBV7-2; D gene: NA; CDR3 protein: CASSPSGTAMIYGYTF; CDR3 DNA: TGTGCCAGCAGCCCCAGCGGAACAGCGATGATCTATGGCTACACCTTC
clone size: NA; J gene: TRBJ2-1; V gene: TRBV2; D gene: NA; CDR3 protein: CASSEGGLVNEQFF; CDR3 DNA: TGTGCCAGCAGTGAGGGGGGGCTCGTCAATGAGCAGTTCTTC
clone size: NA; J gene: TRBJ2-5; V gene: TRBV20-1; D gene: NA; CDR3 protein: CSASPGFQETQYF; CDR3 DNA: TGCAGTGCTAGTCCCGGGTTTCAAGAGACCCAGTACTTC
clone size: NA; J gene: TRBJ2-2; V gene: TRBV19; D gene: NA; CDR3 protein: CASSIGGARTGELFF; CDR3 DNA: TGTGCCAGTAGTATTGGGGGCGCGCGAACCGGGGAGCTGTTTTTT
clone size: few; J gene: TRBJ2-1; V gene: TRBV7-9; D gene: NA; CDR3 protein: CASSLDGRTSYNEQFF; CDR3 DNA: TGTGCCAGCAGCTTAGATGGGCGAACTTCCTACAATGAGCAGTTCTTC
clone size: NA; J gene: TRBJ2-1; V gene: TRBV7-8; D gene: NA; CDR3 protein: CASSLAQQFNEQFF; CDR3 DNA: TGTGCCAGCAGCTTAGCGCAACAGTTCAATGAGCAGTTCTTC
clone size: NA; J gene: TRBJ2-2; V gene: TRBV9; D gene: NA; CDR3 protein: CASSPRTAGGTGELFF; CDR3 DNA: TGTGCCAGCAGCCCTCGGACTGCCGGGGGCACCGGGGAGCTGTTTTTT
clone size: NA; J gene: TRBJ1-6; V gene: TRBV2; D gene: TRBD1; CDR3 protein: CASRATGTANSPLHF; CDR3 DNA: TGTGCCAGCAGAGCCACCGGGACAGCTAATTCACCCCTCCACTTT
clone size: NA; J gene: TRBJ1-3; V gene: TRBV4-1; D gene: NA; CDR3 protein: CASSISSSSGNTIYF; CDR3 DNA: TGCGCCAGCAGCATCTCCTCGAGCTCTGGAAACACCATATATTTT
clone size: NA; J gene: TRBJ2-3; V gene: TRBV29-1; D gene: TRBD1; CDR3 protein: CSVEGQGRSTQYF; CDR3 DNA: TGCAGCGTTGAGGGACAGGGGCGAAGTACGCAGTATTTT
clone size: NA; J gene: TRBJ1-1; V gene: TRBV4-1; D gene: NA; CDR3 protein: CASSQDLDRNTEAFF; CDR3 DNA: TGCGCCAGCAGCCAAGATCTTGACAGGAACACTGAAGCTTTCTTT